Below, 16 T cell receptor beta chains from the same sample are listed, as sequenced in a study of blood T cell repertoires in COVID-19. Sequencing was performed with immunoSEQ multiplex PCR; in TCRdb, only in-frame clones are kept and a portion is missing. The sample holds 70,000 or so clones; more than 80% are singletons and the top ten take 35% to 40%. The specimen was peripheral blood. These receptors all stem from a woman older than 75 with active or convalescent COVID-19.

This clone is deemed large (0.1 to 1%). The DNA for the CDR3 is TGCGCCAGCAGCTTGGCGGGCAGGGGAGGGAGCAATGAGCAGTTCTTC. This sequence encodes CASSLAGRGGSNEQFF. The V gene is TRBV5-1, the J gene TRBJ2-1; D possibly corresponds to TRBD2 (7 bases). This CDR3 has 16 residues. Germline V gene sequence: CDR1 SGHRS, CDR2 YFSETQ. With 0 bases removed from V and 6 bases from J, the gap between germline ends came to 16 bases. The whole variable domain, filled in from reference TRBV5-1 and TRBJ2-1, reads KAGVTQTPRYLIKTRGQQVTLSCSPISGHRSVSWYQQTPGQGLQFLFEYFSETQRNKGNFPGRFSGRQFSNSRSEMNVSTLELGDSALYLCASSLAGRGGSNEQFFGPGTRLTVL.

In its sample, this clone was seen once. This rearrangement joins TRBV6-5 to TRBJ2-3; a possible D gene is TRBD1 (6 bases). Germline lookup yields CDR1 MNHEY and CDR2 SVGAGI. The CDR3 spans 15 residues. V lost 6 bases, J lost 0 bases, and 13 bases lay in between. CDR3 amino acids: CASSIGQSSTDTQYF. In DNA, the CDR3 is TGTGCCAGCAGCATTGGACAGTCCAGCACAGATACGCAGTATTTT.

Only a few counts were recorded for this clone. V is TRBV6-6 and J is TRBJ1-1; weak D call: TRBD1 (5 bases). V lost 6 bases and J 1 base, leaving 12 bases between the germline ends. From germline, CDR1 is MNHNY and CDR2 SVGAGI (reference sequence). This CDR3 spans 14 amino acids. The CDR3, as DNA: TGTGCCAGCAGCCCGCCACAGGAGAACACTGAAGCTTTCTTT. Its protein product is CASSPPQENTEAFF.

This chain connects TRBV6-5 to TRBJ1-2; TRBD1 might be the D (5 bases). In germline, CDR1 is MNHEY, CDR2 SVGAGI. The ends were cut back, 7 bases at V and 7 bases at J, with 13 bases in the middle. CDR3 length: 12 amino acids. CDR3: CASKRRGGGYTF. Here the CDR3 DNA reads TGTGCCAGCAAACGACGGGGGGGTGGCTACACCTTC.

The chain is built from TRBV9 and TRBJ2-7, with D possibly TRBD1 on 6 matching bases. The CDR3 sequence is 14 residues long. With 4 bases removed from V and 0 bases from J, the gap between germline ends came to 11 bases. Germline-derived CDR1 and CDR2 are SGDLS and YYNGEE. CDR3 residues: CASSPGQSSYEQYF. CDR3 in DNA: TGTGCCAGCAGCCCGGGACAAAGCTCCTACGAGCAGTACTTC.

This clone was counted a few times. The CDR3 bases are TGTGCCACCAGCAGAGATCGTGGACAGGGGAACGGGGAGCTGTTTTTT. It is translated as CATSRDRGQGNGELFF. V is TRBV15 and J is TRBJ2-2; 9 bases fit TRBD1. Germline trimming cut 0 bases from V and 7 bases from J; bases unmatched to any gene: 6. This CDR3 is built from 16 residues. The germline V gene encodes CDR1 LNHNV and CDR2 YYDKDF (reference sequence).

The chain is built from TRBV28 and TRBJ1-6; D not certain. The CDR3 sequence is 15 residues long. V was trimmed by 3 bases and J by 1 base, leaving 7 bases between them. The germline V gene encodes CDR1 MDHEN and CDR2 SYDVKM. The CDR3 sequence is CASSFAGSYNSPLHF. CDR3 nucleotides: TGTGCCAGCAGTTTTGCGGGGTCCTATAATTCACCCCTCCACTTT.

This chain links TRBV28 with TRBJ2-5, with 7 nucleotides matching TRBD1. The CDR3 has 11 residues. The ends lost 10 bases at V and 5 bases at J; junction bases unmatched: 4. CDR1 is MDHEN and CDR2 is SYDVKM in the germline V gene. In DNA, the CDR3 is TGTGCCACACAGGGGCCGGAGACCCAGTACTTC. This codes for CATQGPETQYF. The full variable domain, rest sourced from reference TRBV28 and TRBJ2-5, is DVKVTQSSRYLVKRTGEKVFLECVQDMDHENMFWYRQDPGLGLRLIYFSYDVKMKEKGDIPEGYSVSREKKERFSLILESASTNQTSMYLCATQGPETQYFGPGTRLLVL.

V gene TRBV2 combines with J gene TRBJ1-4, with 12 bases fitting TRBD1. Trimming cost V 4 bases and J 5 bases; bases outside gene matches: 2. Per the germline V gene, CDR1 is SNHLY and CDR2 is FYNNEI. The CDR3 runs 15 residues. The CDR3 DNA reads TGTGCCAGCAGTGGGGACAGGGGGCTAAATGAAAAACTGTTTTTT. It encodes CASSGDRGLNEKLFF.

This chain uses TRBV30 with TRBJ1-2; D call uncertain. V was clipped by 2 bases and J by 7 bases, with 8 bases between them. CDR1 GTSNPN and CDR2 SVGIG come from the germline V gene (reference sequence). The length of the CDR3 is 11 residues. CDR3 DNA sequence: TGTGCCTGGAGTATCCTCAGTGGCTACACCTTC. As protein: CAWSILSGYTF.

This sequence joins TRBV7-2 and TRBJ2-7; 14 bases match TRBD2. The CDR3 is 18 amino acids. Per germline, CDR1 SGHTA and CDR2 FQGNSA. Losses at the gene ends were 5 bases for V and 0 bases for J; bases not matched to a gene: 9. In DNA, the CDR3 is TGTGCCAGCAGCCTAAGGACTAGCGGGGGGCCCGGCTCCTACGAGCAGTACTTC. Residues: CASSLRTSGGPGSYEQYF. Based on the CDR3 plus reference TRBV7-2 and TRBJ2-7, the full variable domain is GAGVSQSPSNKVTEKGKDVELRCDPISGHTALYWYRQSLGQGLEFLIYFQGNSAPDKSGLPSDRFSAERTGGSVSTLTIQRTQQEDSAVYLCASSLRTSGGPGSYEQYFGPGTRLTVT.

The chain links TRBV7-3 to TRBJ2-3, with TRBD2 matching over 7 bases. In germline, CDR1 is SGHTA, CDR2 FQGTGA. The trim removed 2 bases at V and 5 bases at J, leaving 16 bases unmatched. This CDR3 comprises 18 residues. Here the CDR3 DNA reads TGTGCCAGCAGCTTAGAGCCCAGCATTTCGGGGAGGGAAGATACGCAGTATTTT. As protein: CASSLEPSISGREDTQYF.

This clone occurred a few times. The V gene is TRBV27, the J gene TRBJ1-2; 12 bases fit TRBD1. The V gene end was trimmed by 7 bases and the J gene end by 7 bases; junction bases not matched to a gene: 10. The CDR3 spans 15 residues. Germline V gene data show CDR1 as MNHEY and CDR2 as SMNVEV (reference sequence). The CDR3 DNA follows: TGTGCCAGCACCTCGATGGGGACAGGGGGCTCTGGCTACACCTTC. This codes for CASTSMGTGGSGYTF.

As regards this clone: Sequence at one end of the junction differs from germline and may be a read error. The gene calls are TRBV7-8 and TRBJ1-3, with D unclear. CDR1 is SGHVS and CDR2 is FQNEAQ in the germline V gene. The CDR3 consists of 15 residues. CDR3: CASSRGRETRKHHIF. In DNA, the CDR3 is TGTGCCAGCAGCCGAGGACGGGAGACCAGGAAACACCATATATTT.

V usage is TRBV5-1 and J usage is TRBJ2-3; 7 bases fit TRBD1. CDR3 length: 14 amino acids. The V segment lost 4 bases and the J segment 4 bases; nucleotides outside the gene matches: 6. Looked up from germline, CDR1 is SGHRS and CDR2 is YFSETQ. The CDR3 region is CASSPVTGSDTQYF. In nucleotides, the CDR3 is TGCGCCAGCAGCCCAGTGACAGGGTCAGATACGCAGTATTTT.

This clone was seen once. The gene calls are TRBV11-3 and TRBJ1-1; unclear D gene. Germline-derived CDR1 and CDR2 are SGHNT and YENEEA. Trimming took off 3 bases at V and 3 bases at J, with 11 bases between the two ends. CDR3 length: 14 amino acids. The CDR3 reads CASSFSGTDTEAFF. In DNA form, the CDR3 reads TGTGCCAGCAGCTTTTCAGGAACCGACACTGAAGCTTTCTTT.